These 20 T cell receptor beta chains share one sample of origin, sequenced in a study of CD8 T cells in Susac syndrome. Random hexamers were used to reverse transcribe the RNA input (about 0.5 to 1 ug). TCRdb recomputed calls from the immunoSEQ multiplex PCR reads with MiXCR, one row per CDR3 protein. The sample has more than 120,000 distinct CDR3 sequences; roughly 94% are singletons. Sequenced material: CD4+ T cells from PBMCs. The receptors stem from a human donor in good health.

The rearrangement joins TRBV29-1 to TRBJ1-5; D possibly corresponds to TRBD1 (5 bases). The CDR3 loop spans 16 amino acids. Germline CDR1 reads SQVTM; CDR2 reads ANQGSEA. V lost 4 bases, J lost 9 bases, and 25 bases lay in between. The CDR3 DNA sequence: TGCAGCGTTGGGGGCGGGCAGAACCCAATCGGTCTGCCCCAGCATTTT. Protein: CSVGGGQNPIGLPQHF.

With respect to this clonotype: At one end, the junction sequence differs from germline, possibly due to a read error. The chain employs TRBV10-3 and TRBJ1-1, with D perhaps matching TRBD1 (6 bases). This CDR3 has 15 residues. CDR1 is ENHRY, CDR2 SYGVKD, per germline. CDR3 DNA: TGTGCCATCAGTGAGGTAGCAGGGGTGAAAACTGAAGCTTTCTTT. It specifies CAISEVAGVKTEAFF.

The gene calls are TRBV3-1 and TRBJ2-2; D unclear. Trimming took 4 bases from V and 5 from J, leaving 11 bases between them. This CDR3 has 14 amino acids. Germline assignment: CDR1 LGHDT and CDR2 YNNKEL (reference sequence). This CDR3 is CASSLLVATGELFF. The DNA for the CDR3 is TGTGCCAGCAGCCTCCTAGTAGCTACCGGGGAGCTGTTTTTT. The variable domain in full, completed from reference TRBV3-1 and TRBJ2-2, reads DTAVSQTPKYLVTQMGNDKSIKCEQNLGHDTMYWYKQDSKKFLKIMFSYNNKELIINETVPNRFSPKSPDKAHLNLHINSLELGDSAVYFCASSLLVATGELFFGEGSRLTVL.

This clonotype has only a few counts. The chain is built from TRBV14 and TRBJ1-2; tentatively, D is TRBD1 (5 bases). The ends were cut back, 5 bases at V and 5 bases at J, with 9 bases in the middle. Germline V gene data show CDR1 as SGHDN and CDR2 as FVKESK. The CDR3 covers 12 residues. The CDR3 here is CASSSTGYGYTF. The CDR3 DNA is TGTGCCAGCAGCTCTACAGGATATGGCTACACCTTC.

The gene calls are TRBV6-2 or TRBV6-3 and TRBJ1-5; tentatively, D is TRBD1 (5 bases). Germline loops: CDR1 MNHEY, CDR2 SVGEGT. The CDR3 sequence is 18 residues long. The V and J ends lost 2 bases and 1 base respectively, with 18 bases between them. The CDR3 spells CASSYPRGGVKSNQPQHF. CDR3 nucleotide sequence: TGTGCCAGCAGTTACCCGCGGGGGGGGGTGAAAAGCAATCAGCCCCAGCATTTT.

DNA for the CDR3: TGTGCCAGCAGCGTAGTGAAGGGGTACCCCACAGATACGCAGTATTTT. It encodes CASSVVKGYPTDTQYF. The V call is TRBV9, the J call TRBJ2-3; possible D gene TRBD1, 5 bases. Trimming shortened V by 0 bases and J by 2 bases, and 13 bases separated the two germline ends. Per germline, CDR1 SGDLS and CDR2 YYNGEE. This CDR3 has 16 residues.

This clonotype turned up a few times. The rearrangement joins TRBV19 to TRBJ1-2; tentatively, D is TRBD1 (6 bases). V lost 6 bases and J lost 0, with 8 bases in between. Germline values: CDR1 LNHDA, CDR2 SQIVND (reference sequence). The CDR3 is 13 amino acids. CDR3 DNA sequence: TGTGCCAGTAGCCGACAGGCTAACTATGGCTACACCTTC. As protein: CASSRQANYGYTF.

This chain joins TRBV24-1 and TRBJ2-7; 8 positions agree with TRBD1. In germline, CDR1 is KGHDR, CDR2 SFDVKD. This CDR3 is built from 15 residues. V lost 4 bases to trimming and J lost 3 bases; unmatched junction nucleotides: 7. CDR3: CATSDPRTGRYEQYF. Here the CDR3 DNA reads TGTGCCACCAGTGACCCTAGGACAGGGCGCTACGAGCAGTACTTC.

This rearrangement joins TRBV2 to TRBJ2-7; D gene uncertain. Germline CDR1 reads SNHLY; CDR2 reads FYNNEI. The V gene lost 6 bases and the J gene lost 2 bases, with 8 bases spanning the gap. The CDR3 is made up of 12 amino acids. CDR3 bases: TGTGCCAGCAGCCCGATCCCCTACGAGCAGTACTTC. Protein sequence: CASSPIPYEQYF.

The chain couples TRBV6-6 to TRBJ2-1; perhaps TRBD1 as D (6 bases). This CDR3 has 16 residues. Per the germline V gene, CDR1 is MNHNY and CDR2 is SVGAGI (reference sequence). V dropped 0 bases and J dropped 1 base, with 10 bases sitting between them. The CDR3 coding sequence is TGTGCCAGCAGTTACTCGGCAGGGGTATCCTACAATGAGCAGTTCTTC. Translated, it gives CASSYSAGVSYNEQFF.

The genes are TRBV24-1 and TRBJ2-2; a possible D gene is TRBD1 (6 bases). CDR1 and CDR2 from the germline V gene are KGHDR and SFDVKD. V shed 0 bases and J shed 7 bases, with 8 bases lying between them. CDR3 size: 14 residues. Here the CDR3 DNA reads TGTGCCACCAGTGATTTGAGGGGGAACGGGGAGCTGTTTTTT. Protein: CATSDLRGNGELFF.

This chain joins TRBV6-6 and TRBJ1-5, with D hard to call. Deletions cut 2 bases from V and 3 bases from J, with 14 bases between. The CDR3 is 16 amino acids. Germline loops: CDR1 MNHNY, CDR2 SVGAGI (reference sequence). This chain's CDR3 is CASSYKGHKINQPQHF. CDR3 sequence (DNA): TGTGCCAGCAGTTACAAAGGCCACAAAATCAATCAGCCCCAGCATTTT.

The chain couples TRBV6-6 to TRBJ2-7; a possible D gene is TRBD2 (5 bases). CDR1 and CDR2 (germline): MNHNY, SVGAGI (reference sequence). CDR3 length: 15 residues. V was pared by 3 bases and J by 0 bases, with 12 bases between. CDR3 nucleotide sequence: TGTGCCAGCAGTTATGGGAGCCGTGGCTCCTACGAGCAGTACTTC. It translates to CASSYGSRGSYEQYF.

This chain connects TRBV2 to TRBJ2-5; tentatively, D is TRBD2 (5 bases). CDR3 size: 13 residues. Per germline, CDR1 SNHLY and CDR2 FYNNEI. V shed 6 bases and J shed 3 bases, with 11 bases lying between them. The CDR3 protein is CASRADWEETQYF. CDR3 DNA sequence: TGTGCCAGCAGGGCGGACTGGGAAGAGACCCAGTACTTC.

This rearrangement joins TRBV18 to TRBJ1-5; D is unclear. Trimming removed 5 bases from V and 0 bases from J, with 8 bases in between. The CDR3 has 14 amino acids. The germline V gene encodes CDR1 KGHSH and CDR2 LQKENI. The CDR3 DNA follows: TGTGCCAGCTCAATCAGTGATAGCAATCAGCCCCAGCATTTT. This encodes CASSISDSNQPQHF. The full variable domain, rest sourced from reference TRBV18 and TRBJ1-5, is NAGVMQNPRHLVRRRGQEARLRCSPMKGHSHVYWYRQLPEEGLKFMVYLQKENIIDESGMPKERFSAEFPKEGPSILRIQQVVRGDSAAYFCASSISDSNQPQHFGDGTRLSIL.

This sequence joins TRBV5-1 and TRBJ1-2; tentatively, D is TRBD1 (6 bases). In germline, CDR1 is SGHRS, CDR2 YFSETQ. V gave up 4 bases and J gave up 3 bases, with 13 bases separating them. The CDR3 is made up of 14 amino acids. In DNA, the CDR3 is TGCGCCAGCAGCCCAGCGTCAGGGGACTATGGCTACACCTTC. Translation gives CASSPASGDYGYTF.

This sequence joins TRBV5-1 and TRBJ2-5, with TRBD1 identical over 7 bases. Germline V CDR1 and CDR2: SGHRS, YFSETQ. J lost 5 bases, V lost 5 bases, and 9 bases had no gene match. The CDR3 sequence is 14 residues long. CDR3 amino acids: CASRGSGQDETQYF. The CDR3 DNA reads TGCGCCAGCAGAGGGAGCGGACAGGACGAGACCCAGTACTTC. Based on the CDR3 plus reference TRBV5-1 and TRBJ2-5, the full variable domain is KAGVTQTPRYLIKTRGQQVTLSCSPISGHRSVSWYQQTPGQGLQFLFEYFSETQRNKGNFPGRFSGRQFSNSRSEMNVSTLELGDSALYLCASRGSGQDETQYFGPGTRLLVL.

This chain uses TRBV15 with TRBJ2-2, with D possibly TRBD1 on 6 matching bases. The CDR3 is 14 amino acids. V was clipped by 9 bases and J by 1 base, with 12 bases between them. From germline, CDR1 is LNHNV and CDR2 YYDKDF (reference sequence). The CDR3 loop reads CATSGVMNTGELFF. The DNA of the CDR3 is TGTGCCACTTCAGGGGTTATGAACACCGGGGAGCTGTTTTTT.

The DNA for the CDR3 is TGTGCCAGCATCCGACAGGGTACAGATACGCAGTATTTT. Translated, it gives CASIRQGTDTQYF. The V and J genes are TRBV7-2 and TRBJ2-3, with 7 positions matching TRBD1. This CDR3 is 13 amino acids long. V dropped 7 bases and J dropped 3; count of bases not matched to a gene: 4. Germline V gene data show CDR1 as SGHTA and CDR2 as FQGNSA.

This clonotype showed up just once. The V and J genes are TRBV2 and TRBJ2-2; 10 positions agree with TRBD2. The ends lost 6 bases at V and 0 bases at J; junction bases unmatched: 10. Germline CDR1 and CDR2: SNHLY and FYNNEI. The length of the CDR3 is 18 residues. CDR3 sequence reads: CASRRASGTSANTGELFF. CDR3 DNA: TGTGCCAGCAGACGCGCTTCCGGGACTAGCGCGAACACCGGGGAGCTGTTTTTT. Combining the CDR3 with reference TRBV2 and TRBJ2-2 gives the whole variable domain EPEVTQTPSHQVTQMGQEVILRCVPISNHLYFYWYRQILGQKVEFLVSFYNNEISEKSEIFDDQFSVERPDGSNFTLKIRSTKLEDSAMYFCASRRASGTSANTGELFFGEGSRLTVL.